These 18 T cell receptor beta chains originate from one sample sequenced in a study of OX40 agonist ivuxolimab in advanced cancers. The library was made by the immunoSEQ multiplex PCR assay. What TCRdb holds here is the immuneACCESS table cut down to in-frame rearrangements. Part of the clones is not present; checked against another copy, under half of the missing clones reflect an unresolved V gene, and the others are unexplained. In all, the sample holds around 66,000 clones, and around 80% of those were seen once. Of the sample, 6% to 8% falls within the top ten clones. Source: CD4+ or CD8+ T cells sorted from blood, taken in a trial of the OX40 agonist ivuxolimab. The receptors shown here come from an adult with an advanced solid tumor such as melanoma, head and neck, liver or kidney cancer.

The V gene is TRBV28, the J gene TRBJ2-5; the D call may be TRBD1 or TRBD2 (6 bases each). The CDR3 length is 13 residues. The germline V gene encodes CDR1 MDHEN and CDR2 SYDVKM. V lost 6 bases and J 5 bases, leaving 13 bases between the germline ends. In DNA, the CDR3 is TGTGCCAGCAGCCCCCCGGGGGCGGAGACCCAGTACTTC. It encodes CASSPPGAETQYF.

The chain couples TRBV19 to TRBJ2-3; D tentatively reads TRBD1 or TRBD2 (5 bases each). The CDR3 totals 16 residues. The V and J ends lost 5 bases and 2 bases respectively, with 17 bases between them. In germline, CDR1 is LNHDA, CDR2 SQIVND (reference sequence). CDR3 in DNA: TGTGCCAGTAGTCAGGGACGGCTTATCTCCACAGATACGCAGTATTTT. Translated, it gives CASSQGRLISTDTQYF.

The chain employs TRBV5-1 and TRBJ2-3; D is perhaps TRBD2 (5 bases). Trimming pared 2 bases from V and 2 bases from J, leaving 9 bases between. The CDR3 is made up of 14 amino acids. Per germline, CDR1 SGHRS and CDR2 YFSETQ. The CDR3 DNA reads as TGCGCCAGCAGCTTAGAAGCGGTCACAGATACGCAGTATTTT. Amino acids: CASSLEAVTDTQYF.

This clone has just a few counts. V usage is TRBV28 and J usage is TRBJ1-1; weak D call: TRBD1 (5 bases). Germline V CDR1 and CDR2: MDHEN, SYDVKM. V lost 5 bases and J lost 1, with 5 bases in between. This CDR3 spans 12 amino acids. Written as DNA, the CDR3 is TGTGCCAGCAGTACAGGGAACACTGAAGCTTTCTTT. Protein: CASSTGNTEAFF. The whole variable domain, filled in from reference TRBV28 and TRBJ1-1, reads DVKVTQSSRYLVKRTGEKVFLECVQDMDHENMFWYRQDPGLGLRLIYFSYDVKMKEKGDIPEGYSVSREKKERFSLILESASTNQTSMYLCASSTGNTEAFFGQGTRLTVV.

This sequence joins TRBV5-4 and TRBJ2-1, with 15 bases identical to TRBD2. This CDR3 comprises 17 residues. Germline V lookup: CDR1 SGHNT, CDR2 YYREEE (reference sequence). Trimming removed 4 bases from V and 8 bases from J; junction bases left unmatched: 10. The CDR3 reads CASSGTSGRPRVDEQFF. The CDR3 bases are TGTGCCAGCAGCGGGACTAGCGGGAGGCCCCGTGTCGATGAGCAGTTCTTC.

V usage is TRBV2 and J usage is TRBJ1-1; a possible D gene is TRBD1 (6 bases). Germline-derived CDR1 and CDR2 are SNHLY and FYNNEI. Trimming took 8 bases from V and 4 from J, leaving 14 bases between them. The CDR3 is 13 residues long. CDR3 protein: CASEGGVATEAFF. CDR3 in DNA: TGTGCCAGCGAAGGGGGAGTCGCCACTGAAGCTTTCTTT.

The rearrangement joins TRBV10-1 to TRBJ2-1; unclear D gene. The germline V gene encodes CDR1 WNHNN and CDR2 SYGVQD (reference sequence). The CDR3 consists of 13 residues. Trimming removed 11 bases from V and 0 bases from J, with 11 bases in between. CDR3 sequence reads: CAPLRSSYNEQFF. The CDR3 DNA follows: TGCGCCCCCCTTCGGAGCTCCTACAATGAGCAGTTCTTC.

J is TRBJ1-5 and V is TRBV28; D uncertain. The V end lost 7 bases, the J end lost 4 bases, and 14 bases lay between the germline ends. The CDR3 loop spans 14 amino acids. CDR1 and CDR2 from the germline V gene are MDHEN and SYDVKM. CDR3 region: CASTNGQINQPQHF. The DNA of the CDR3 is TGTGCCAGCACGAACGGGCAAATAAATCAGCCCCAGCATTTT.

The rearrangement joins TRBV19 to TRBJ1-2; 10 nucleotides line up with TRBD1. CDR1 LNHDA and CDR2 SQIVND come from the germline V gene (reference sequence). The CDR3 runs 14 residues. After removal of 8 bases from V and 2 bases from J, the junction contained 5 bases not matched to a gene. The CDR3 sequence is CASSWGQGNYGYTF. CDR3 sequence (DNA): TGTGCCAGTTCGTGGGGACAGGGGAACTATGGCTACACCTTC.

V is TRBV27 and J is TRBJ2-1, with TRBD2 matching over 10 bases. J gave up 4 bases and V 6 bases, and 6 bases lay outside the gene matches. The CDR3 sequence is 15 residues long. Germline loops: CDR1 MNHEY, CDR2 SMNVEV (reference sequence). For the CDR3, the DNA is TGTGCCAGCAGCAATTCAGCGGGAGGGTACAATGAGCAGTTCTTC. This translates into CASSNSAGGYNEQFF.

V is TRBV7-3 and J is TRBJ2-2, with 11 bases lining up with TRBD1. CDR1 is SGHTA, CDR2 FQGTGA, per germline. This CDR3 has 16 residues. V shed 6 bases and J 5 bases; nucleotides not matched to a gene: 8. The CDR3 nucleotides read TGTGCCAGCAGTCTAGGACAGGGGGCTCGTACCGGGGAGCTGTTTTTT. Residues: CASSLGQGARTGELFF.

The rearrangement joins TRBV7-9 to TRBJ1-4, with a possible D match to TRBD1 (6 bases). Germline CDR1 reads SEHNR; CDR2 reads FQNEAQ (reference sequence). The CDR3 length is 16 residues. The V and J ends lost 2 bases and 4 bases respectively, with 14 bases between them. CDR3 bases: TGTGCCAGCAGCTTAAATCTGGGGGCAGTTAATGAAAAACTGTTTTTT. This encodes CASSLNLGAVNEKLFF.

The chain recombines TRBV18 with TRBJ2-3; 7 bases fit TRBD2. The CDR3 consists of 16 residues. From germline, CDR1 is KGHSH and CDR2 LQKENI. Trimming removed 1 base from V and 1 base from J; junction bases left unmatched: 5. The CDR3 DNA reads TGTGCCAGCTCACCACTGACTAGCTACGGCACAGATACGCAGTATTTT. As protein: CASSPLTSYGTDTQYF.

The V call is TRBV6-1, the J call TRBJ1-3; tentatively, D is TRBD1 (5 bases). This CDR3 has 16 residues. Per the germline V gene, CDR1 is MNHNS and CDR2 is SASEGT. V was cut by 4 bases and J by 2 bases, with 15 bases left in between. This chain's CDR3 is CASSGQGLLAGNTIYF. The DNA of the CDR3 is TGTGCCAGCAGTGGGCAGGGACTCCTTGCTGGAAACACCATATATTTT.

The V gene is TRBV29-1, the J gene TRBJ1-1; tentative D call: TRBD1 (5 bases). Germline V CDR1 and CDR2: SQVTM, ANQGSEA. The CDR3 totals 13 residues. CDR3 in DNA: TGCAGTTTGGGGGACGGCAGGAACACTGAAGCTTTCTTT. Translated: CSLGDGRNTEAFF. Full variable domain (rest looked up from reference TRBV29-1 and TRBJ1-1): SAVISQKPSRDICQRGTSLTIQCQVDSQVTMMFWYRQQPGQSLTLIATANQGSEATYESGFVIDKFPISRPNLTFSTLTVSNMSPEDSSIYLCSLGDGRNTEAFFGQGTRLTVV.

This clone was observed a handful of times. CDR3 nucleotide sequence: TGTGCCATCAGTGCAGGGTCAAATGAAAAACTGTTTTTT. Its protein product is CAISAGSNEKLFF. J is TRBJ1-4 and V is TRBV10-3; tentatively, D is TRBD1 (5 bases). Looked up from germline, CDR1 is ENHRY and CDR2 is SYGVKD. Trimming took off 4 bases at V and 5 bases at J, with 8 bases between the two ends. This CDR3 is 13 amino acids long.

This clone was counted a single time. CDR3 in DNA: TGTGCCAGCAGTTTGGGGGCGGGACAGATAGCAGATACGCAGTATTTT. Amino acids: CASSLGAGQIADTQYF. V is TRBV28 and J is TRBJ2-3, with D possibly matching TRBD1 (7 bases). The CDR3 contains 16 residues. Looked up from germline, CDR1 is MDHEN and CDR2 is SYDVKM. Deletions cut 3 bases from V and 4 bases from J, with 17 bases between.

The chain is built from TRBV28 and TRBJ1-1; maybe TRBD1 (5 bases). Germline V gene data show CDR1 as MDHEN and CDR2 as SYDVKM. V was cut by 4 bases and J by 4 bases, with 13 bases left in between. The CDR3 is 14 amino acids. For the CDR3, the DNA is TGTGCCAGCAGTTCCCTGGGGGGGGGCACTGAAGCTTTCTTT. Translating it yields CASSSLGGGTEAFF.